The 13 T cell receptor beta chains listed next were all sequenced from one sample in a study of shared clonotypes between healthy human individuals. Naive CD8 cells were CD45RO-negative, positively selected for CCR7, excluding terminally differentiated effector memory CD45RA+ cells. The protocol was immunoSEQ multiplex PCR, while the TCRdb copy is restricted to in-frame clones and leaves out a portion. This table holds millions of clones, around 93% found once. Input material: naive CD8+ T cells from PBMCs. Receptor source: a man aged 18 to 29 in good health. Some clones in this sample may be carry-over from other donors' samples.

V usage is TRBV13 and J usage is TRBJ1-2, with 10 bases aligning to TRBD1. With V trimmed by 0 bases and J by 7 bases, 8 bases remained unmatched. There are 16 residues in the CDR3. From germline, CDR1 is PRHDT and CDR2 FYEKMQ (reference sequence). The CDR3, as DNA: TGTGCCAGCAGCTTAGGCGGCGGGACAGGGGTTCTTGGCTACACCTTC. It yields the protein CASSLGGGTGVLGYTF.

In its sample, this clone was seen once. V is TRBV2 and J is TRBJ2-2; 9 nucleotides align to TRBD2. V trimming: 3 bases; J trimming: 3 bases; junction bases outside the gene matches: 5. The CDR3 runs to 16 residues. Per the germline V gene, CDR1 is SNHLY and CDR2 is FYNNEI. The CDR3 reads CASSEIQREDTGELFF. CDR3 bases: TGTGCCAGCAGTGAGATCCAGCGGGAGGACACCGGGGAGCTGTTTTTT.

The chain combines TRBV6-1 with TRBJ2-7, with 9 nucleotides matching TRBD1. CDR3 length: 14 amino acids. J was trimmed by 3 bases and V by 5 bases; bases with no gene match: 5. CDR1 is MNHNS and CDR2 is SASEGT in the germline V gene. This CDR3 reads CASSSRDRDYEQYF. CDR3 nucleotides: TGTGCCAGCAGTAGCCGGGACAGGGACTACGAGCAGTACTTC.

This clone showed up just once. The chain carries TRBV5-4 and TRBJ2-7; D gene unclear. The CDR3 is made up of 16 amino acids. The V end lost 3 bases, the J end lost 2 bases, and 18 bases lay between the germline ends. Germline assignment: CDR1 SGHNT and CDR2 YYREEE (reference sequence). CDR3 sequence: CASSSPTNRLAYEQYF. The CDR3 nucleotides are TGTGCCAGCAGCTCCCCGACAAACCGCCTTGCCTACGAGCAGTACTTC.

The V gene is TRBV4-1, the J gene TRBJ2-5, with a tentative D call TRBD2 (6 bases). Trimming shortened V by 0 bases and J by 5 bases, and 10 bases separated the two germline ends. The CDR3 consists of 14 residues. Germline lookup yields CDR1 MGHRA and CDR2 YSYEKL. The CDR3 reads CASSQDWAGETQYF. DNA of the CDR3: TGCGCCAGCAGCCAAGACTGGGCGGGGGAGACCCAGTACTTC.

The genes are TRBV15 and TRBJ2-2, with TRBD2 identical over 7 bases. From germline, CDR1 is LNHNV and CDR2 YYDKDF (reference sequence). J gave up 5 bases and V 2 bases, and 17 bases lay outside the gene matches. CDR3 length: 19 amino acids. CDR3 sequence: CATSRPLWERGPETGELFF. The CDR3 DNA is TGTGCCACCAGCAGACCCCTGTGGGAGCGGGGCCCGGAGACCGGGGAGCTGTTTTTT.

This chain joins TRBV19 and TRBJ1-2; D unresolved. Germline V CDR1 and CDR2: LNHDA, SQIVND (reference sequence). The CDR3 loop spans 14 amino acids. Trimming took off 3 bases at V and 4 bases at J, with 12 bases between the two ends. CDR3 in DNA: TGTGCCAGTAGTATGGGGTCCGTCGGCTATGGCTACACCTTC. Translated: CASSMGSVGYGYTF.

V and J are TRBV27 and TRBJ2-2, with 7 bases matching TRBD2. This CDR3 region has 16 residues. V was clipped by 7 bases and J by 4 bases; unmatched bases: 12. Germline V gene sequence: CDR1 MNHEY, CDR2 SMNVEV (reference sequence). CDR3 sequence: CASTSSGGLFTGELFF. For the CDR3, the DNA is TGTGCCAGCACCTCTTCGGGGGGACTCTTCACCGGGGAGCTGTTTTTT.

This clone occurred a few times. The rearrangement uses TRBV7-7 and TRBJ1-3; the D is unclear. Trimming shortened V by 5 bases and J by 0 bases, and 8 bases separated the two germline ends. The V gene's germline CDR1 is SSHAT and CDR2 FNYEAQ (reference sequence). The CDR3 is 14 residues long. This CDR3 is CASSPGSSGNTIYF. CDR3 in DNA: TGTGCCAGCAGCCCCGGGAGCTCTGGAAACACCATATATTTT.

V is TRBV29-1 and J is TRBJ2-3; 10 bases are shared with TRBD1. CDR3 size: 15 residues. V shed 3 bases and J 5 bases; nucleotides not matched to a gene: 8. Germline assignment: CDR1 SQVTM and CDR2 ANQGSEA. In DNA form, the CDR3 reads TGCAGCGTTGATCCGGGGACAGGGGTCAGAGATACGCAGTATTTT. Its protein product is CSVDPGTGVRDTQYF.

V usage is TRBV19 and J usage is TRBJ2-3; weak D call: TRBD1 (6 bases). CDR1 and CDR2 from the germline V gene are LNHDA and SQIVND (reference sequence). V lost 5 bases, J lost 1 base, and 16 bases lay in between. The CDR3 loop spans 16 amino acids. CDR3 amino acids: CASSPEPGQRTDTQYF. In DNA, the CDR3 is TGTGCCAGTAGTCCAGAGCCGGGACAACGCACAGATACGCAGTATTTT.

This chain links TRBV7-9 with TRBJ2-7, with D perhaps TRBD1 or TRBD2 (5 bases each). The V end was cut by 8 bases, the J end by 5 bases, with 16 bases between. CDR1 SEHNR and CDR2 FQNEAQ come from the germline V gene (reference sequence). The CDR3 is 13 amino acids. CDR3 in DNA: TGTGCCAGCCTTGGTCCCGGGGCCCACGAGCAGTACTTC. It is translated as CASLGPGAHEQYF.

The chain has TRBV18 and TRBJ2-3; unclear D gene. The germline gives CDR1 KGHSH, CDR2 LQKENI. The CDR3 is made up of 16 amino acids. Trimming pared 2 bases from V and 1 base from J, leaving 13 bases between. The CDR3 spells CASSPKEVAGTDTQYF. As DNA, the CDR3 is TGTGCCAGCTCACCAAAGGAAGTTGCCGGCACAGATACGCAGTATTTT. The variable domain in full, completed from reference TRBV18 and TRBJ2-3, reads NAGVMQNPRHLVRRRGQEARLRCSPMKGHSHVYWYRQLPEEGLKFMVYLQKENIIDESGMPKERFSAEFPKEGPSILRIQQVVRGDSAAYFCASSPKEVAGTDTQYFGPGTRLTVL.